The next 24 T cell receptor beta chains were all read from a single sample in a study of CD8 T cells in ankylosing spondylitis. TCRdb used MiXCR to reprocess the 5' RACE reads, holding one entry per CDR3 protein. The table has 8,000 to 9,000 distinct CDR3 sequences, roughly 3.9% seen once. The sequencing sample was made of blood, either unsorted or a sorted T cell fraction (not recorded which). The source is a female donor with ankylosing spondylitis or in good health (not recorded which).

The rearrangement uses TRBV9 and TRBJ2-1; D is unclear. V lost 0 bases and J lost 2, with 12 bases in between. From germline, CDR1 is SGDLS and CDR2 YYNGEE. The CDR3 is made up of 16 amino acids. The CDR3 loop is CASSVEAGSAYNEQFF. The CDR3, as DNA: TGTGCCAGCAGCGTAGAAGCAGGTTCGGCCTACAATGAGCAGTTCTTC.

This clonotype is categorized as medium-sized. The genes are TRBV9 and TRBJ2-1; tentatively, D is TRBD1 (6 bases). Germline values: CDR1 SGDLS, CDR2 YYNGEE. The CDR3 totals 16 residues. Trimming removed 0 bases at V and 2 bases at J, with 12 bases between. The DNA for the CDR3 is TGTGCCAGCAGCGTAGTTGGATGGGACACCTACAATGAGCAGTTCTTC. This gives the protein CASSVVGWDTYNEQFF.

This clonotype was detected many times. The chain recombines TRBV9 with TRBJ2-7, with D possibly being TRBD1 (5 bases). The CDR3 spans 14 residues. V lost 3 bases and J 2 bases, leaving 12 bases between the germline ends. CDR1 and CDR2 from the germline V gene are SGDLS and YYNGEE. The CDR3: CASSAQGGAYEQYF. The CDR3 DNA reads TGTGCCAGCAGCGCCCAGGGCGGTGCCTACGAGCAGTACTTC.

Ten or more counts support this clonotype. The rearrangement uses TRBV9 and TRBJ2-2; D may be TRBD1 (5 bases). The germline V and J ends were trimmed by 4 bases and 3 bases, with 16 bases remaining between them. Germline loops: CDR1 SGDLS, CDR2 YYNGEE. CDR3 size: 16 residues. The CDR3 DNA reads TGTGCCAGCAGCTCCTCCAGGGTGAGCTACACCGGGGAGCTGTTTTTT. Translation: CASSSSRVSYTGELFF.

This clonotype counts as medium-sized. The genes are TRBV9 and TRBJ1-4; 7 bases map to TRBD1. The CDR3 is 16 residues long. With 4 bases clipped from V and 8 bases from J, the junction kept 14 bases outside the gene matches. The germline V gene encodes CDR1 SGDLS and CDR2 YYNGEE. CDR3 in amino acids: CASSLGQDRVAEKLFF. The CDR3 coding sequence is TGTGCCAGCAGCTTGGGGCAAGACAGGGTAGCGGAAAAACTGTTTTTT. The full variable domain, with the rest looked up from reference TRBV9 and TRBJ1-4, is DSGVTQTPKHLITATGQRVTLRCSPRSGDLSVYWYQQSLDQGLQFLIQYYNGEERAKGNILERFSAQQFPDLHSELNLSSLELGDSALYFCASSLGQDRVAEKLFFGSGTQLSVL.

This clonotype appeared many times. The chain couples TRBV9 to TRBJ2-1; D possibly matches TRBD1 or TRBD2 (5 bases each). Per the germline V gene, CDR1 is SGDLS and CDR2 is YYNGEE. V lost 7 bases to trimming and J lost 5 bases, with 19 bases between them. CDR3 length equals 15 residues. The CDR3 DNA sequence: TGTGCCAGCTCACCCGATGGGGGTGGAAACAATGAGCAGTTCTTC. Residues: CASSPDGGGNNEQFF.

This clonotype was detected many times. The gene calls are TRBV9 and TRBJ2-3; D uncertain. Germline CDR1 is SGDLS and CDR2 is YYNGEE. V was cut by 0 bases and J by 0 bases, with 11 bases left in between. This CDR3 has 16 amino acids. In nucleotides, the CDR3 is TGTGCCAGCAGCGTAGTGGGCAGAACTAGCACAGATACGCAGTATTTT. It encodes CASSVVGRTSTDTQYF.

There are many counts of this clonotype. The chain uses TRBV9 and TRBJ2-1; D is unclear. This CDR3 has 16 amino acids. Germline CDR1 is SGDLS and CDR2 is YYNGEE. V was clipped by 0 bases and J by 2 bases, with 12 bases between them. CDR3 amino acids: CASSVEVRRTYNEQFF. CDR3 in DNA: TGTGCCAGCAGCGTAGAGGTCAGGCGAACCTACAATGAGCAGTTCTTC. Drawing the rest from reference TRBV9 and TRBJ2-1, the complete variable domain is DSGVTQTPKHLITATGQRVTLRCSPRSGDLSVYWYQQSLDQGLQFLIQYYNGEERAKGNILERFSAQQFPDLHSELNLSSLELGDSALYFCASSVEVRRTYNEQFFGPGTRLTVL.

The rearrangement links TRBV9 to TRBJ2-7, with D possibly TRBD2 on 5 matching bases. CDR3 length: 15 amino acids. CDR1 is SGDLS, CDR2 YYNGEE, per germline. Trimming took 0 bases from V and 5 from J, leaving 15 bases between them. The CDR3 reads CASSVGGWYEDEQYF. The DNA for the CDR3 is TGTGCCAGCAGCGTAGGAGGGTGGTATGAGGACGAGCAGTACTTC.

This clonotype appeared many times. The genes are TRBV9 and TRBJ2-6; D is unresolved. Germline assignment: CDR1 SGDLS and CDR2 YYNGEE. Trimming cost V 0 bases and J 4 bases, with 20 bases left between them. This CDR3 has 19 residues. The CDR3 loop is CASSVGYSERFSGANVLTF. In nucleotides, the CDR3 is TGTGCCAGCAGCGTAGGGTACAGCGAGAGGTTCTCCGGGGCCAACGTCCTGACTTTC.

This clonotype was seen repeatedly, ten times or more. This chain connects TRBV9 to TRBJ2-3; possible D gene TRBD2, 5 bases. The CDR3 extends over 15 amino acids. From germline, CDR1 is SGDLS and CDR2 YYNGEE. V dropped 0 bases and J dropped 3 bases, with 11 bases sitting between them. CDR3 in DNA: TGTGCCAGCAGCGTAGACGCCCGGAGGACAGATACGCAGTATTTT. Its translation: CASSVDARRTDTQYF.

This clonotype showed up just a few times. V usage is TRBV9 and J usage is TRBJ2-7, with D perhaps TRBD1 (6 bases). The V end was cut by 0 bases, the J end by 5 bases, with 15 bases between. The CDR3 runs 15 residues. Germline V gene data show CDR1 as SGDLS and CDR2 as YYNGEE. The CDR3 coding sequence is TGTGCCAGCAGCGTAGGGACAGCCGAAGGGAACGAGCAGTACTTC. Protein product: CASSVGTAEGNEQYF. The whole variable domain, remainder taken from reference TRBV9 and TRBJ2-7, is DSGVTQTPKHLITATGQRVTLRCSPRSGDLSVYWYQQSLDQGLQFLIQYYNGEERAKGNILERFSAQQFPDLHSELNLSSLELGDSALYFCASSVGTAEGNEQYFGPGTRLTVT.

This clonotype was detected only a few times. DNA of the CDR3: TGTGCCAGCAGCGTAGTGGGGGCAGCTGGAAACACCATATATTTT. Its translation: CASSVVGAAGNTIYF. V is TRBV9 and J is TRBJ1-3; weak D call: TRBD1 (6 bases). Germline lookup yields CDR1 SGDLS and CDR2 YYNGEE. Trimming shortened V by 0 bases and J by 2 bases, and 9 bases separated the two germline ends. This CDR3 has 15 residues. Full variable domain (missing parts from reference TRBV9 and TRBJ1-3): DSGVTQTPKHLITATGQRVTLRCSPRSGDLSVYWYQQSLDQGLQFLIQYYNGEERAKGNILERFSAQQFPDLHSELNLSSLELGDSALYFCASSVVGAAGNTIYFGEGSWLTVV.

This clonotype has at least ten counts. This rearrangement joins TRBV9 to TRBJ2-1; 7 bases fit TRBD2. Germline lookup yields CDR1 SGDLS and CDR2 YYNGEE. The V gene end was trimmed by 3 bases and the J gene end by 5 bases; junction bases not matched to a gene: 5. CDR3 length equals 14 residues. The CDR3: CASSETSEDNEQFF. DNA of the CDR3: TGTGCCAGCAGCGAAACTAGCGAGGACAATGAGCAGTTCTTC.

This clonotype was picked up many times. This chain links TRBV9 with TRBJ1-3; no reliable D call. CDR3 length: 15 amino acids. V shed 3 bases and J shed 0 bases, with 10 bases lying between them. The V gene's germline CDR1 is SGDLS and CDR2 YYNGEE. The CDR3: CASSASDYSGNTIYF. CDR3 DNA: TGTGCCAGCAGCGCCTCAGATTACTCTGGAAACACCATATATTTT.

This clonotype has a count of ten or more. The chain has TRBV9 and TRBJ2-2; D is uncertain. Germline V gene data show CDR1 as SGDLS and CDR2 as YYNGEE. V was pared by 8 bases and J by 3 bases, with 17 bases between. CDR3 length equals 15 residues. CDR3 bases: TGTGCCAGTCGCAAAGGGTCCTCGGACACCGGGGAGCTGTTTTTT. As protein: CASRKGSSDTGELFF.

This clonotype was counted ten times or more. V usage is TRBV9 and J usage is TRBJ2-1; TRBD2 matches 8 bases. The germline V gene has CDR1 SGDLS and CDR2 YYNGEE. The CDR3 covers 16 residues. With V trimmed by 7 bases and J by 7 bases, 16 bases remained unmatched. Here the CDR3 DNA reads TGTGCCAGCCAGGGCGTCTCGGGGGGGCCATATAATGAGCAGTTCTTC. Protein: CASQGVSGGPYNEQFF.

This clonotype rates as medium-sized (0.01 to 0.1%). V is TRBV29-1 and J is TRBJ1-5; possibly TRBD1 for D (6 bases). Germline assignment: CDR1 SQVTM and CDR2 ANQGSEA. This CDR3 region has 16 residues. Trimming left V 1 base short and J 1 base short, with 14 bases between. CDR3 in amino acids: CSVEGRGGGSNQPQHF. CDR3 sequence (DNA): TGCAGCGTTGAAGGTAGGGGGGGGGGAAGCAATCAGCCCCAGCATTTT. The whole variable domain, filled in from reference TRBV29-1 and TRBJ1-5, reads SAVISQKPSRDICQRGTSLTIQCQVDSQVTMMFWYRQQPGQSLTLIATANQGSEATYESGFVIDKFPISRPNLTFSTLTVSNMSPEDSSIYLCSVEGRGGGSNQPQHFGDGTRLSIL.

This clonotype is classed as medium-sized. V and J are TRBV9 and TRBJ2-3; D might be TRBD2 (5 bases). Germline V CDR1 and CDR2: SGDLS, YYNGEE. V dropped 0 bases and J dropped 6 bases, with 11 bases sitting between them. CDR3 length equals 14 residues. The CDR3 DNA sequence: TGTGCCAGCAGCGTAGACCGGGGAGCGGATACGCAGTATTTT. Translated, it gives CASSVDRGADTQYF.

In its sample, this clonotype was seen many times. V and J are TRBV9 and TRBJ2-6; possibly TRBD2 for D (6 bases). CDR1 and CDR2 (germline): SGDLS, YYNGEE. With 0 bases removed from V and 0 bases from J, the gap between germline ends came to 13 bases. The CDR3 spans 18 residues. Written as DNA, the CDR3 is TGTGCCAGCAGCGTAGGGAAAGGAGGGGTCTCTGGGGCCAACGTCCTGACTTTC. Amino acids: CASSVGKGGVSGANVLTF.

By its share, this clonotype is medium-sized (0.01 to 0.1%). The chain employs TRBV9 and TRBJ2-1; no clear D. The germline gives CDR1 SGDLS, CDR2 YYNGEE. V was clipped by 0 bases and J by 0 bases, with 7 bases between them. The CDR3 loop spans 15 amino acids. In nucleotides, the CDR3 is TGTGCCAGCAGCGTAGAAGTCAGCTCCTACAATGAGCAGTTCTTC. This gives the protein CASSVEVSSYNEQFF.

The chain couples TRBV9 to TRBJ2-6, with D unresolved. The germline V gene encodes CDR1 SGDLS and CDR2 YYNGEE. This CDR3 spans 17 amino acids. V lost 4 bases and J lost 0, with 14 bases in between. This CDR3 is CASSSSLRPSGANVLTF. DNA for the CDR3: TGTGCCAGCAGCTCATCCCTACGGCCCTCTGGGGCCAACGTCCTGACTTTC.

This clonotype was counted only a few times. The chain couples TRBV9 to TRBJ2-5; D is perhaps TRBD1 (5 bases). CDR1 is SGDLS and CDR2 is YYNGEE in the germline V gene. Trimming cost V 4 bases and J 2 bases, with 18 bases left between them. The CDR3 has 16 amino acids. The CDR3 region has the DNA TGTGCCAGCAGCCCGACGTGGACACCAGCACAAGAGACCCAGTACTTC. Its translation: CASSPTWTPAQETQYF.

Judged by abundance, this clonotype is medium-sized. This chain connects TRBV9 to TRBJ1-1; TRBD1 matches at 8 bases. The J segment lost 4 bases and the V segment lost 3 bases, leaving 8 bases of the junction unmatched. The CDR3 covers 15 residues. The germline CDR1 and CDR2 sequences are SGDLS and YYNGEE. The CDR3, as DNA: TGTGCCAGCAGCGGACTACAGGGGGAGGGCACTGAAGCTTTCTTT. Translation: CASSGLQGEGTEAFF.